The present entry profiles one T cell receptor beta chain with its context. The antigen remains unidentified. This entry belongs to a study of blood T cells in healthy people across ages. A second roughly 6 to 12 cycle PCR used barcoded and J-beta primers. Using its own MiXCR run on the 5' RACE reads, TCRdb lists one record per CDR3 protein. This sample yields around 1,000,000 distinct CDR3 sequences, of which roughly 24% are seen a single time; around 0.75% belongs to the top ten. Study-level findings and limits: Diversity estimated from one million T cells was considered an underestimate.

This CDR3 is 17 amino acids long. In addition, the sample was reused for a study of T cells of mothers and their children. As that study records: It was through the M1S primer of the second PCR that sample barcodes and 2-4 random nucleotides were added. Mothers gave over 9.5 million TCR beta CDR3 reads each, and children several million each. Thymic selection shapes TCR recombination output in related pairs, and it does so similarly in unrelated pairs.

The TCR originated in a girl aged 2-9 years in good health. The chain recombines TRBV21-1 with TRBJ1-5. TRBV21-1 represents a pseudogene. The sequenced sample was blood. CDR3 DNA sequence: TGTGCCAGCAGCAAAGGATGGGAGACCTATAGCAATCAGCCCCAGCATTTT. Its protein is CASSKGWETYSNQPQHF.